This T cell receptor (beta chain) stems from a study of T cell repertoires in cytomegalovirus infection. In the study overall: Indications of both CMV infection and matching HLA type were provided by public TCR beta signatures.

The CDR3 is 14 residues long. V lost 3 bases to trimming and J lost 6 bases, with 14 bases between them. Looked up from germline, CDR1 is SGHTA and CDR2 is FQGNSA. Study-wide results and caveats: In two of eight donors, the top clonotype was HLA-C-restricted CMV-specific. The study identified carriers of CMV plus the relevant HLA from cumulative public TCR beta family frequency.

TCRdb ran MiXCR on the reads and lists one entry per CDR3 protein. The table lists hundreds of thousands of distinct CDR3 sequences, about 17% of them singletons. This clonotype came up many times. Antigen: not known. Sequencing was performed on PBMCs. This chain links TRBV7-2 with TRBJ1-2, with D maybe TRBD1 (6 bases). This clonotype was obtained from a human donor in good health (CMV status not recorded). Some clones in this sample may be carry-over from other donors' samples. The CDR3 coding sequence is TGTGCCAGCAGCTTTGGCCTCACAGGGAATGGCTACACCTTC. This codes for CASSFGLTGNGYTF.